The sequence of this T cell receptor beta chain was determined in a study of blood T cells in healthy people across ages. This clonotype was seen just once. Sample-barcoded 5' priming and a J-beta primer mix drove a second PCR of roughly 7 to 11 cycles. Using its own MiXCR run on the 5' RACE reads, TCRdb lists one record per CDR3 protein. The table has approximately 690,000 distinct CDR3 sequences, around 54% seen once. V lost 3 bases and J lost 9, with 12 bases in between. The V gene's germline CDR1 is SGHAT and CDR2 FQNNGV. The CDR3 totals 13 residues. The chain couples TRBV11-2 to TRBJ2-1; D gene unclear. Sequencing was carried out using blood. The receptor comes from a man in his sixties in good health. The CDR3 here is CASSFSRVGEQFF. The CDR3 nucleotides read TGTGCCAGCAGCTTTTCCCGCGTGGGTGAGCAGTTCTTC.